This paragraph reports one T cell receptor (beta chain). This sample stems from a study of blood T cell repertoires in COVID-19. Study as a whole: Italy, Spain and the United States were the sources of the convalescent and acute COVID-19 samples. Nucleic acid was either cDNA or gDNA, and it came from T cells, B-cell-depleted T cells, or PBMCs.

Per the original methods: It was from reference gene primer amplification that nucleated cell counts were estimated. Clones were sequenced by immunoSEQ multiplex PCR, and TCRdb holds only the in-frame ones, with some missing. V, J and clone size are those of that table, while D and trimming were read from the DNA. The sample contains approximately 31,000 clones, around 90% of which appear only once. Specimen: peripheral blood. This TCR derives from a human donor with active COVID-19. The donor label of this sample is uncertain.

The CDR3 protein is CSVENRHYEQYF. The CDR3 nucleotides read TGCAGCGTTGAAAACAGGCACTACGAGCAGTACTTC. The chain uses TRBV29-1 and TRBJ2-7; D might be TRBD1 (5 bases). V was pared by 2 bases and J by 3 bases, with 8 bases between. CDR3 length: 12 residues. Germline V gene lookup returns CDR1 SQVTM and CDR2 ANQGSEA.